These 9 T cell receptor beta chains share one sample of origin, sequenced in a study of T cells expressing NK-cell markers (dated by TCRdb to about 2020). Library preparation employed 5' RACE. This sample was sequenced with an Illumina HiSeq 2000. TCRdb reprocessed the sequencing reads and holds a single record per CDR3 protein sequence, with no DNA. This sample's table has entries for 400,000 or so distinct CDR3 sequences. Of the sample, approximately 11% is held by the ten largest clones. Material: blood T cells: a sorted CD56 or NKG2C T cell subset, CD4+ or CD8+ T cells, or bulk PBMC T cells (not recorded which). The receptor source for this set is a woman in her forties or fifties in good health. Donor details come from another sample of the same person, matched by shared clones.

The rearrangement uses TRBV5-1 and TRBJ2-2; TCRdb gives TRBD2 as the D gene, but with no DNA this cannot be confirmed. The CDR3 is made up of 16 amino acids. CDR1 is SGHRS, CDR2 YFSETQ, per germline. CDR3: CASSFNSGSGSGELFF.

The chain employs TRBV7-9 and TRBJ2-3; TCRdb's assignment of TRBD1 cannot be checked, as there is no DNA. The length of the CDR3 is 14 residues. Germline V CDR1 and CDR2: SEHNR, FQNEAQ (reference sequence). The CDR3 protein is CASSEDYRADTQYF.

The chain uses TRBV12-3 or TRBV12-4 and TRBJ2-1. The CDR3 covers 13 residues. CDR3 sequence reads: CASSLFLDGEQFF.

The rearrangement joins TRBV27 to TRBJ2-7; TCRdb lists TRBD2, though no DNA is available to test this call. Germline loops: CDR1 MNHEY, CDR2 SMNVEV (reference sequence). The CDR3 covers 13 residues. The CDR3 sequence is CASWGLLPYEQYF.

The chain combines TRBV6-6 with TRBJ2-5; lacking DNA, the TRBD1 call made by TCRdb goes unchecked. CDR1 is MNHNY and CDR2 is SVGAGI in the germline V gene (reference sequence). The CDR3 is 14 amino acids. Here the CDR3 reads CASSQGGGLETQYF.

The V call is TRBV11-3, the J call TRBJ2-3; TCRdb indicates TRBD2, and absent DNA this call remains unverified. The CDR3 is made up of 15 amino acids. From germline, CDR1 is SGHNT and CDR2 YENEEA. The CDR3: CASSWGTSGGDTQYF. The full variable domain, in which reference TRBV11-3 and TRBJ2-3 provide the parts outside the CDR3, is EAGVVQSPRYKIIEKKQPVAFWCNPISGHNTLYWYLQNLGQGPELLIRYENEEAVDDSQLPKDRFSAERLKGVDSTLKIQPAELGDSAVYLCASSWGTSGGDTQYFGPGTRLTVL.

CDR3 loop: CAISESRLINQPQHF. The chain joins TRBV10-3 to TRBJ1-5. In germline, CDR1 is ENHRY, CDR2 SYGVKD. The CDR3 extends over 15 amino acids.

The CDR3 sequence: CASSQRDRPYGYTF. V usage is TRBV3-1 and J usage is TRBJ1-2; absent DNA, TCRdb's TRBD1 call cannot be checked. Looked up from germline, CDR1 is LGHDT and CDR2 is YNNKEL (reference sequence). The CDR3 spans 14 residues.

J is TRBJ1-1 and V is TRBV20-1; the TCRdb call, TRBD1, lacks DNA for checking. The germline CDR1 and CDR2 sequences are DFQATT and SNEGSKA (reference sequence). CDR3 size: 15 residues. CDR3 protein: CSARGADRDNTEAFF.